Below, 6 T cell receptor beta chains from the same sample are listed, as sequenced in a study of T cell clonality in common variable immunodeficiency. Using immunoSEQ multiplex PCR, the repertoire was profiled, and TCRdb retains in-frame clones only, with some absent. The table lists more than 30,000 clones, with no singletons. Sequencing was carried out using peripheral blood mononuclear cells. Every receptor here comes from a person between 18 and 75 years old in good health.

In its sample, this clone was seen many times. The read halts 3 residues ahead of the CDR3 end, with the missing end drawn from the germline J gene. This chain uses TRBV7-9 with TRBJ2-7; no firm D call. Trimming shortened V by 2 bases and J by 2 bases, and 10 bases separated the two germline ends. Germline CDR1 and CDR2: SEHNR and FQNEAQ (reference sequence). The CDR3 spans 14 residues. The CDR3 DNA, read in part, is TGTGCCAGCAGCTTACAATTGGCCCCCTACGAG. It codes for CASSLQLAPYE. The full CDR3 reads CASSLQLAPYEQYF.

This clone was picked up a small number of times. The CDR3 extends 3 residues past the end of the read, so its final part is completed from the germline J gene. The chain is built from TRBV20-1 and TRBJ2-1; 12 nucleotides align to TRBD2. The CDR3 consists of 15 residues. CDR1 DFQATT and CDR2 SNEGSKA come from the germline V gene (reference sequence). Trimming cost V 7 bases and J 3 bases; bases outside gene matches: 7. Partial CDR3 DNA: TGCAGTGGGGCTAGCGGGAGGGTCTACTACAATGAG. It is translated as CSGASGRVYYNE. The full-length CDR3 reads as CSGASGRVYYNEQFF.

On this clone itself: The read ends 3 residues shy of where the CDR3 ends; the end is completed using the germline J gene. The chain couples TRBV19 to TRBJ1-5; D not certain. This CDR3 comprises 13 residues. CDR1 LNHDA and CDR2 SQIVND come from the germline V gene (reference sequence). Trimming cost V 4 bases and J 2 bases, with 6 bases left between them. The CDR3 DNA, read in part, is TGTGCCAGTAGTAACTACGGCAATCAGCCC. Encoded protein: CASSNYGNQP. From start to end, the CDR3 is CASSNYGNQPQHF.

The sample holds many counts of this clone. Read data end 3 residues before the CDR3 end; the end is taken from the germline J gene. V usage is TRBV10-3 and J usage is TRBJ2-1; the match to TRBD2 covers 9 bases. The V segment lost 6 bases and the J segment 0 bases; nucleotides outside the gene matches: 9. Germline V lookup: CDR1 ENHRY, CDR2 SYGVKD. The CDR3 consists of 17 residues. The CDR3 loop reads CAIRPASGTSSYNEQFF. The CDR3 DNA, read in part, is TGTGCCATCAGACCCGCTAGCGGGACCTCCTCCTACAATGAG.

This clone was seen ten or more times. The read finishes 3 residues shy of the CDR3 end, and the germline J gene is used to complete it. This chain uses TRBV10-3 with TRBJ1-2; D is possibly TRBD1 (6 bases). This CDR3 contains 13 residues. The germline V and J ends were trimmed by 10 bases and 4 bases, with 16 bases remaining between them. CDR1 is ENHRY, CDR2 SYGVKD, per germline. The CDR3 loop reads CATRDTRGYGYTF. CDR3 bases read: TGTGCCACCAGGGACACCCGTGGCTATGGC.

This clone was seen ten or more times. The read gets to within 3 residues of the CDR3 end, and the germline J gene fills in the rest. The chain uses TRBV5-4 and TRBJ2-5; 10 bases line up with TRBD1. V gave up 4 bases and J gave up 4 bases; unmatched junction bases: 7. This CDR3 has 15 amino acids. Germline V gene data show CDR1 as SGHNT and CDR2 as YYREEE (reference sequence). CDR3 loop: CASSIPTGGPETQYF. Incomplete CDR3 DNA: TGTGCCAGCAGCATTCCGACAGGGGGCCCAGAGACC.